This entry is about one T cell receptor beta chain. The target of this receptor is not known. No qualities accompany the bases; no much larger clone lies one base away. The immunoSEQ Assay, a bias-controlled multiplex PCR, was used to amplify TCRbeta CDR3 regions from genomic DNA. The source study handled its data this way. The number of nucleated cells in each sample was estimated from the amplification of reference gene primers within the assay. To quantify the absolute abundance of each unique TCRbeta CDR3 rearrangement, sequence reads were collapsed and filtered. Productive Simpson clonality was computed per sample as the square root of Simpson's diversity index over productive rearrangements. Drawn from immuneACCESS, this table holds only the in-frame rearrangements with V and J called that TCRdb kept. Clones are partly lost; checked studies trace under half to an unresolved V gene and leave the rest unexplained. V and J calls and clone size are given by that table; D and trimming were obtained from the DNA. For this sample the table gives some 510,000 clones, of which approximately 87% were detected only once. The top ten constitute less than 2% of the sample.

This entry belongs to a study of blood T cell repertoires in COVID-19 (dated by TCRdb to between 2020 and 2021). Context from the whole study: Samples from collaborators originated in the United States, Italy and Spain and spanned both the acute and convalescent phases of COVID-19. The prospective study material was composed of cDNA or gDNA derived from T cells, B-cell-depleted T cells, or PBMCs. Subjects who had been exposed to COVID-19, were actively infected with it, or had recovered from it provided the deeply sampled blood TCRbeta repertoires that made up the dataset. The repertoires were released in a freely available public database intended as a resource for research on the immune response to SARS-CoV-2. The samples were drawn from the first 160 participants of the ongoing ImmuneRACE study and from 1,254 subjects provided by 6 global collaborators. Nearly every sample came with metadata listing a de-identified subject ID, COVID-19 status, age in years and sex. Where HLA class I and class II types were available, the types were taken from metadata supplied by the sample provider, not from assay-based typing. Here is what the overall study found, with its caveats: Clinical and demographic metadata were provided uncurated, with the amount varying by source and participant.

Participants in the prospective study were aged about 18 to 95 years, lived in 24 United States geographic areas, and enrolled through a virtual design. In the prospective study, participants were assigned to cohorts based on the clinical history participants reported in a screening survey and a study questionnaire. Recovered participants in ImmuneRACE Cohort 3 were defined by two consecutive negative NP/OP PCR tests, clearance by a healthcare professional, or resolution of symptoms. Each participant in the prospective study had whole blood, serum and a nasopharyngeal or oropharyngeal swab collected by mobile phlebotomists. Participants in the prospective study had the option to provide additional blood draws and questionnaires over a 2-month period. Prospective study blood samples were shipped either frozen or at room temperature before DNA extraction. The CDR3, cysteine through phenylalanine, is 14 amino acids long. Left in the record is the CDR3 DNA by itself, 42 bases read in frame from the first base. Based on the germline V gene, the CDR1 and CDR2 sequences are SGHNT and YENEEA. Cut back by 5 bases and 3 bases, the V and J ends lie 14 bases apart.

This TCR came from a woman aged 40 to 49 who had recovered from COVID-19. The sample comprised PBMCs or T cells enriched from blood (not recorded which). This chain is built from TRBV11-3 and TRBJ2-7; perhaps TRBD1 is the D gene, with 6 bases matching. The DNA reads TGTGCCAGCAGCCCCCGGACAGCTCTCTACGAGCAGTACTTC. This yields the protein CASSPRTALYEQYF.